Listed below are T cell receptor beta chains from one sample, sequenced in a study of naive CD8 T cells in extremely preterm neonates. Assay: immunoSEQ multiplex PCR; the TCRdb copy retains only in-frame clones and omits some. The sample gives 21,000 or so clones, around 89% of which show up once; 0.7% to 1% is in the top ten. The sequencing sample was made of naive CD8+ T cells from cord blood. Receptors originate from a boy who was born preterm. CDR3s include the opening cysteine and the closing phenylalanine or tryptophan. Each record gives: CDR3 protein, CDR3 DNA, D gene, V gene, clone size, J gene. A D gene is named only where the DNA matches it firmly. Some rows mark clone size as missing; the rest say once, few, many or name a class of expanded clone.

CDR3aa: CASSQADRETQYF; CDR3nt: TGCGCCAGCAGCCAAGCGGACAGGGAGACCCAGTACTTC; d_gene: TRBD1; v_gene: TRBV4-1; abundance: NA; j_gene: TRBJ2-5
CDR3aa: CASSVTANYGYTF; CDR3nt: TGCGCCAGCAGCGTTACAGCTAACTATGGCTACACCTTC; d_gene: NA; v_gene: TRBV5-1; abundance: once; j_gene: TRBJ1-2
CDR3aa: CASSQDHRGGTEAFF; CDR3nt: TGCGCCAGCAGCCAAGATCACAGGGGGGGCACTGAAGCTTTCTTT; d_gene: TRBD1; v_gene: TRBV4-1; abundance: NA; j_gene: TRBJ1-1
CDR3aa: CASSEGQGTEAFF; CDR3nt: TGCGCCAGCAGTGAGGGACAGGGCACTGAAGCTTTCTTT; d_gene: TRBD1; v_gene: TRBV10-1; abundance: NA; j_gene: TRBJ1-1
CDR3aa: CASSVEGTGTSGVSGANVLTF; CDR3nt: TGTGCCAGCAGCGTAGAAGGAACCGGGACTAGCGGGGTCTCTGGGGCCAACGTCCTGACTTTC; d_gene: TRBD2; v_gene: TRBV9; abundance: NA; j_gene: TRBJ2-6
CDR3aa: CASSLDTYEQYF; CDR3nt: TGTGCCAGCAGCTTAGACACCTACGAGCAGTACTTC; d_gene: NA; v_gene: TRBV11-3; abundance: NA; j_gene: TRBJ2-7
CDR3aa: CASSDTYEQYF; CDR3nt: TGTGCCAGCAGCGACACCTACGAGCAGTACTTC; d_gene: NA; v_gene: TRBV11-3; abundance: once; j_gene: TRBJ2-7
CDR3aa: CASSQDNQPQHF; CDR3nt: TGTGCCAGCAGCCAAGACAATCAGCCCCAGCATTTT; d_gene: NA; v_gene: TRBV4-2; abundance: NA; j_gene: TRBJ1-5
CDR3aa: CASSLTGGYEQYF; CDR3nt: TGTGCCAGCAGCTTAACAGGGGGCTACGAGCAGTACTTC; d_gene: TRBD1; v_gene: TRBV7-2; abundance: NA; j_gene: TRBJ2-7
CDR3aa: CSVEEKGAGNTIYF; CDR3nt: TGCAGCGTTGAAGAGAAAGGGGCTGGAAACACCATATATTTT; d_gene: NA; v_gene: TRBV29-1; abundance: NA; j_gene: TRBJ1-3
CDR3aa: CASSIDRGLAGWDTQYF; CDR3nt: TGTGCCAGTAGTATAGATAGAGGACTAGCGGGCTGGGATACGCAGTATTTT; d_gene: TRBD2; v_gene: TRBV19; abundance: NA; j_gene: TRBJ2-3
CDR3aa: CASSIWTRANEQYF; CDR3nt: TGTGCCAGTAGTATATGGACTAGAGCCAACGAGCAGTACTTC; d_gene: TRBD2; v_gene: TRBV19; abundance: NA; j_gene: TRBJ2-7
CDR3aa: CASSFGGGTEAFF; CDR3nt: TGTGCCAGCAGTTTCGGAGGGGGCACTGAAGCTTTCTTT; d_gene: NA; v_gene: TRBV27; abundance: NA; j_gene: TRBJ1-1
CDR3aa: CASSLAQGYEQYF; CDR3nt: TGTGCTAGCAGCTTAGCGCAGGGGTACGAGCAGTACTTC; d_gene: NA; v_gene: TRBV7-7; abundance: NA; j_gene: TRBJ2-7
CDR3aa: CASRPRSGDYNEQFF; CDR3nt: TGTGCCAGCAGGCCCAGGTCAGGGGACTACAATGAGCAGTTCTTC; d_gene: NA; v_gene: TRBV5-5; abundance: NA; j_gene: TRBJ2-1